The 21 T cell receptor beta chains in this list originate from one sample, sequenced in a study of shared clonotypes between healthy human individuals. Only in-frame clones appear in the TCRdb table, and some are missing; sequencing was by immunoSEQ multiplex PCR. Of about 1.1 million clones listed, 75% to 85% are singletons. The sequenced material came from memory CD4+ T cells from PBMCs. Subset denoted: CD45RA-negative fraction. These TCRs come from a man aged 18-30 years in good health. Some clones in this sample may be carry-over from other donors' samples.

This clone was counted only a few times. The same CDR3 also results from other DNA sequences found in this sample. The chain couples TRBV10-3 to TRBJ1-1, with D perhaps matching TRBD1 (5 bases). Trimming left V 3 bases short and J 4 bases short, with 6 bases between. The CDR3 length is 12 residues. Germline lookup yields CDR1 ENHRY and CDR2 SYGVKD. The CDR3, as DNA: TGTGCCATCAGTGACAGGGCCACTGAAGCTTTCTTT. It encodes CAISDRATEAFF.

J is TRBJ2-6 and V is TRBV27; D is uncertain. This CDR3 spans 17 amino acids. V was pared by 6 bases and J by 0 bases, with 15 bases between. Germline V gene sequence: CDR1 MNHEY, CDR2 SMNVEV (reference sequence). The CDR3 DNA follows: TGTGCCAGCAGCTTGACTTCTCTCCTCTCTGGGGCCAACGTCCTGACTTTC. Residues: CASSLTSLLSGANVLTF.

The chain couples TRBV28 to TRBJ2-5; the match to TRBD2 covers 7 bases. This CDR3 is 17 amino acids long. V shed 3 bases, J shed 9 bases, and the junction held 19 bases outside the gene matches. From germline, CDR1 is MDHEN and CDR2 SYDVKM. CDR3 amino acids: CASSLGVGRAGGRPQYF. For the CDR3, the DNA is TGTGCCAGCAGTTTGGGTGTAGGGAGGGCCGGGGGTAGGCCCCAGTACTTC.

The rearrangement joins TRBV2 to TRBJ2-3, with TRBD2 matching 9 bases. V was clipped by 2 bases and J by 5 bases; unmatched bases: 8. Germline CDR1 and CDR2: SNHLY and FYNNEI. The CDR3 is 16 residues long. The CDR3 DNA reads TGTGCCAGCAGTGAATTGGCGGGAGGGAGGGGAGATACGCAGTATTTT. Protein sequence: CASSELAGGRGDTQYF.

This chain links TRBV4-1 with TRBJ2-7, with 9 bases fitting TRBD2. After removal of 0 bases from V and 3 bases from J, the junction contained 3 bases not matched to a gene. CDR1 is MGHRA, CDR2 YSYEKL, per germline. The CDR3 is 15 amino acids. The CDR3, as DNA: TGCGCCAGCAGCCAAGATCAACTAGCGGGCTACGAGCAGTACTTC. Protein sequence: CASSQDQLAGYEQYF.

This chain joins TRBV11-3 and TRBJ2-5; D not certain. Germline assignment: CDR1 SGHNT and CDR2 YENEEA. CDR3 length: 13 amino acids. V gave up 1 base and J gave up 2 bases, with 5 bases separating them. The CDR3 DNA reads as TGTGCCAGCAGCTTAGGGCTTCAAGAGACCCAGTACTTC. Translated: CASSLGLQETQYF.

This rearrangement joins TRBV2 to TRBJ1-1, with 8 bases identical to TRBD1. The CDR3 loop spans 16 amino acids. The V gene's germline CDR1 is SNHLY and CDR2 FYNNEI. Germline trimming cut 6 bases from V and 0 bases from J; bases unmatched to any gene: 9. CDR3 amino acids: CASRVTGGEMNTEAFF. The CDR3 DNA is TGTGCCAGCAGGGTTACAGGGGGGGAAATGAACACTGAAGCTTTCTTT.

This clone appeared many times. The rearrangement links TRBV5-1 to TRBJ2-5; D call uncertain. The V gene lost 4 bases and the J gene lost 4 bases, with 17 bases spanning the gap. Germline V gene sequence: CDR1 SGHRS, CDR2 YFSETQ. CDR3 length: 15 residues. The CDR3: CASSRRGNLGETQYF. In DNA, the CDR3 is TGCGCCAGCAGCCGTCGTGGCAATTTGGGAGAGACCCAGTACTTC.

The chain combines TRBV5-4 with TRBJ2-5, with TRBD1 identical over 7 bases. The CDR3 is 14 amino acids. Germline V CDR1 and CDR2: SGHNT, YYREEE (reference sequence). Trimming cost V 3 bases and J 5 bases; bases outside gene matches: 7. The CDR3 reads CASSSPTGKETQYF. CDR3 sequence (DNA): TGTGCCAGCAGCTCCCCGACAGGGAAGGAGACCCAGTACTTC. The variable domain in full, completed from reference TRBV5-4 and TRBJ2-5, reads ETGVTQSPTHLIKTRGQQVTLRCSSQSGHNTVSWYQQALGQGPQFIFQYYREEENGRGNFPPRFSGLQFPNYSSELNVNALELDDSALYLCASSSPTGKETQYFGPGTRLLVL.

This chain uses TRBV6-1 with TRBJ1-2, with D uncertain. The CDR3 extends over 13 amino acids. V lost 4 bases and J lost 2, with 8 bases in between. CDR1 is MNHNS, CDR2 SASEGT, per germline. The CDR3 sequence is CASSVAGNYGYTF. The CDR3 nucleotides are TGTGCCAGCAGTGTCGCAGGAAACTATGGCTACACCTTC.

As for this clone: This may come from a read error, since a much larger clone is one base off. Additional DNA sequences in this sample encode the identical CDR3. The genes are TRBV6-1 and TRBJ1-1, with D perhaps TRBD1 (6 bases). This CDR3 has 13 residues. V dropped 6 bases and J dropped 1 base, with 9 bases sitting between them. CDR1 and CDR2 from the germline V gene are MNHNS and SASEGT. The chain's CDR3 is CASSADRNTEAFF. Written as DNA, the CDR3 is TGTGCCAGCAGCGCGGACAGGAACACTGAAGCTTTCTTT.

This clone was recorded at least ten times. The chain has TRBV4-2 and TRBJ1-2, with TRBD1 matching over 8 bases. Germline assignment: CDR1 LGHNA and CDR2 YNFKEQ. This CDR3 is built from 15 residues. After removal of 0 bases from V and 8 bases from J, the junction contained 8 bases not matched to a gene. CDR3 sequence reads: CASSQDSGGAGGYTF. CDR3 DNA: TGTGCCAGCAGCCAAGATTCAGGGGGCGCGGGAGGCTACACCTTC.

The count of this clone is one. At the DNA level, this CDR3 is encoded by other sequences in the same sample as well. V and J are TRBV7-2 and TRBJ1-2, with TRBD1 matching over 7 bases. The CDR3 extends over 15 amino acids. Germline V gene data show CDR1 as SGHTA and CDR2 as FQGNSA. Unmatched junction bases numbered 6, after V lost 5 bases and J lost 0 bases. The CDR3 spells CASSPYRGANYGYTF. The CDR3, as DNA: TGTGCCAGCAGCCCGTACAGGGGAGCTAACTATGGCTACACCTTC.

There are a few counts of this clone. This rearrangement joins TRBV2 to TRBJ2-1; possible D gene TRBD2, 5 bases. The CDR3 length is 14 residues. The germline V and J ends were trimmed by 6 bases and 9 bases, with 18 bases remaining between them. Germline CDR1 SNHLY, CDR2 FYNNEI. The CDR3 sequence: CASRGLPESGEQFF. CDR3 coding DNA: TGTGCCAGCAGAGGACTTCCAGAATCGGGTGAGCAGTTCTTC.

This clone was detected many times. As DNA, the CDR3 is TGTGCCAGTGGGACTACCGCTTCCGAGCAGTACTTC. Translation gives CASGTTASEQYF. The V call is TRBV19, the J call TRBJ2-7; 7 bases are shared with TRBD2. The V segment lost 8 bases and the J segment 6 bases; nucleotides outside the gene matches: 7. Germline assignment: CDR1 LNHDA and CDR2 SQIVND (reference sequence). The CDR3 runs to 12 residues.

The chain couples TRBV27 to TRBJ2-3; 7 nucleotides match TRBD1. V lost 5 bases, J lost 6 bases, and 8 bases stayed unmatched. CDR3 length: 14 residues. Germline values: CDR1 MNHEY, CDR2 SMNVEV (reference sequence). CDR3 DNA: TGTGCCAGCAGTACCCGACAGGGCGCGGATACGCAGTATTTT. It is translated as CASSTRQGADTQYF.

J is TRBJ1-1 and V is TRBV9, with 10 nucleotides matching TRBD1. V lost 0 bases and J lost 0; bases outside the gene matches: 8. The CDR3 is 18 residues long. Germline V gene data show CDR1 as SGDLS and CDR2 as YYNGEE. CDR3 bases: TGTGCCAGCAGCGTAGACCGGGACAGGGGACCCGTGAACACTGAAGCTTTCTTT. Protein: CASSVDRDRGPVNTEAFF.

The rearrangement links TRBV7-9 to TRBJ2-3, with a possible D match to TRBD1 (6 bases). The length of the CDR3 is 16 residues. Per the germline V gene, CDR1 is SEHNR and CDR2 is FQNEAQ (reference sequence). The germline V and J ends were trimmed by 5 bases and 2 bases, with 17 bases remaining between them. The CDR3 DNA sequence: TGTGCCAGCAGCCCCCAGATAGGGGGAGTCACAGATACGCAGTATTTT. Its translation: CASSPQIGGVTDTQYF.

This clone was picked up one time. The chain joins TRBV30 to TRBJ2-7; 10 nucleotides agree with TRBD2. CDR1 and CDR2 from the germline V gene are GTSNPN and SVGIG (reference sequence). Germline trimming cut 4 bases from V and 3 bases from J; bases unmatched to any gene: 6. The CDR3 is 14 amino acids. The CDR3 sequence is CAWTRTSGYYEQYF. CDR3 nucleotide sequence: TGTGCCTGGACCAGGACTAGCGGATACTACGAGCAGTACTTC.

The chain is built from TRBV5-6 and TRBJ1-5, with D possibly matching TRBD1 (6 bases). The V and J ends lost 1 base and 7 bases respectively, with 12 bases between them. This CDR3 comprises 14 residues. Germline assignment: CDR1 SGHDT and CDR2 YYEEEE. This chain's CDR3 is CASSLSQGGQPQHF. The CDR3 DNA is TGTGCCAGCAGCTTGTCACAGGGTGGGCAGCCCCAGCATTTT.

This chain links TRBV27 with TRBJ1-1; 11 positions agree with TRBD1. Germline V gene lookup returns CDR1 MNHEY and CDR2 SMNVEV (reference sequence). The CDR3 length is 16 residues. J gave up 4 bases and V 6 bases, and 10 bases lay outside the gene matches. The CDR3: CASRGTGGFGRTEAFF. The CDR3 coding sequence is TGTGCCAGCAGGGGGACAGGGGGATTCGGACGCACTGAAGCTTTCTTT.